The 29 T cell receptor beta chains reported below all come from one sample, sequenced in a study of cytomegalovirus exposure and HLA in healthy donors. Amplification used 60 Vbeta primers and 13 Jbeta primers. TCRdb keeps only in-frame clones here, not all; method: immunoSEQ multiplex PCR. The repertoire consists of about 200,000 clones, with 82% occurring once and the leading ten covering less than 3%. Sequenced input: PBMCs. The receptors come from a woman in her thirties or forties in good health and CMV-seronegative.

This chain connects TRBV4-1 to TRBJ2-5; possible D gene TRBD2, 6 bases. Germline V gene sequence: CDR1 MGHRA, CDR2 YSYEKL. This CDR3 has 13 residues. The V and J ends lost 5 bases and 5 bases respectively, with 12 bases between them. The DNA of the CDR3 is TGCGCCAGCAGCTCCCCGGGAGCGGAGACCCAGTACTTC. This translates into CASSSPGAETQYF.

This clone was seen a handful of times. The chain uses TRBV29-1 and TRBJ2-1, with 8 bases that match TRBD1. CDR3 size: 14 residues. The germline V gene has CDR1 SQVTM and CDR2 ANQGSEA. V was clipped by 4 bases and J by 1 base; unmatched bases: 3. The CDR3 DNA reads TGCAGCGTTGGGACAGGGATGTCCTACAATGAGCAGTTCTTC. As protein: CSVGTGMSYNEQFF.

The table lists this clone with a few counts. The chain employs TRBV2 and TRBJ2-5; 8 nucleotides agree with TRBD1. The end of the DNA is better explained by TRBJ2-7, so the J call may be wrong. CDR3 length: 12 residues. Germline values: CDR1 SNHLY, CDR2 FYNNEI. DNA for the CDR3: TGTGCCAGCAGGGGACAGGCCTACGAGCAGTACTTC. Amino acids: CASRGQAYEQYF.

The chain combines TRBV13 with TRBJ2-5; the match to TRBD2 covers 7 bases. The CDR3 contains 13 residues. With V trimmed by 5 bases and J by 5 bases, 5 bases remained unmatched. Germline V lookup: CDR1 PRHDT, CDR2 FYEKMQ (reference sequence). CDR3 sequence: CASSPPGGETQYF. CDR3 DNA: TGTGCCAGCAGCCCCCCCGGGGGGGAGACCCAGTACTTC.

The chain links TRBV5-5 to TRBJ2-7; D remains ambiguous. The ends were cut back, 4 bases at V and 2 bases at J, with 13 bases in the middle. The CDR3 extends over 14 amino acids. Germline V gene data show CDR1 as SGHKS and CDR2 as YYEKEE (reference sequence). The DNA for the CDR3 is TGTGCCAGCAGCAGTGGCTCGCTGACCTACGAGCAGTACTTC. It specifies CASSSGSLTYEQYF.

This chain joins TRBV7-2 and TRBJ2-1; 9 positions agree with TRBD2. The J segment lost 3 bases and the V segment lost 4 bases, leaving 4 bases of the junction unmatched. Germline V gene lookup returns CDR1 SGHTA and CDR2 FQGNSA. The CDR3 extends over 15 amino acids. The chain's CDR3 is CASSSGTSFYNEQFF. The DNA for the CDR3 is TGTGCCAGCAGCTCCGGGACTAGCTTCTACAATGAGCAGTTCTTC.

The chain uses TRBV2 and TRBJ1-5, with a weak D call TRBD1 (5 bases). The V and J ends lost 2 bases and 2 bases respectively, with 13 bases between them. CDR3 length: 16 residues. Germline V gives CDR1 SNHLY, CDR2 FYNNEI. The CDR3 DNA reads TGTGCCAGCAGTGAAAGAGTGGGGGGGGGCAATCAGCCCCAGCATTTT. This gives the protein CASSERVGGGNQPQHF.

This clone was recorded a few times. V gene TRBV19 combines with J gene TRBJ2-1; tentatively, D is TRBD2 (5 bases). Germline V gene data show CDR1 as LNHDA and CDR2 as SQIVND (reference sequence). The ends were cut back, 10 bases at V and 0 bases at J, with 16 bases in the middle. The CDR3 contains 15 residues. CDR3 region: CATSSGIYSYNEQFF. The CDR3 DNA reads TGTGCCACCTCGTCCGGGATCTACTCCTACAATGAGCAGTTCTTC.

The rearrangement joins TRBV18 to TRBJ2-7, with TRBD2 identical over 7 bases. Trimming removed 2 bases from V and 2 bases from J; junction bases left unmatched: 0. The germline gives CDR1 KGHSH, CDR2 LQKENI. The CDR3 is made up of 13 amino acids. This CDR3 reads CASSPGRAYEQYF. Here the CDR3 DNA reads TGTGCCAGCTCACCAGGGAGGGCCTACGAGCAGTACTTC.

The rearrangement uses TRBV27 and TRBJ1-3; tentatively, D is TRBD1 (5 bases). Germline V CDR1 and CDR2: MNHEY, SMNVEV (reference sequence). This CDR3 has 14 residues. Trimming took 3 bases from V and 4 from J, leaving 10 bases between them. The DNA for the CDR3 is TGTGCCAGCAGTTTGCAGGGTGTCGGAAACACCATATATTTT. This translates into CASSLQGVGNTIYF.

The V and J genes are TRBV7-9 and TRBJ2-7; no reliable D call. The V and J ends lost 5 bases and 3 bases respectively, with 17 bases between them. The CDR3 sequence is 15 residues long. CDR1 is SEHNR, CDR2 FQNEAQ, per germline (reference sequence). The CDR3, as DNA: TGTGCCAGCAGCGAGAAGAGGTGGCCCGACTACGAGCAGTACTTC. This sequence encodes CASSEKRWPDYEQYF.

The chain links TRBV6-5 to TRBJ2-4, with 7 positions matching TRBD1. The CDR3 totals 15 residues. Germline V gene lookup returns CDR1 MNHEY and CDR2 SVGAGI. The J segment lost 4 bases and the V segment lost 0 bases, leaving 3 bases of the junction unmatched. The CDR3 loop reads CASSYSMTGKNIQYF. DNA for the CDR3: TGTGCCAGCAGTTACTCGATGACAGGGAAAAACATTCAGTACTTC.

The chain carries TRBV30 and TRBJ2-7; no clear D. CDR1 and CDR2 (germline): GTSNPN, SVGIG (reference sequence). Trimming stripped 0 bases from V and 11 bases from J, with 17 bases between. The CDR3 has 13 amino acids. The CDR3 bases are TGTGCCTGGAGTGTAGGTTTCCAGGCTATGGAGTACTTC. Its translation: CAWSVGFQAMEYF.

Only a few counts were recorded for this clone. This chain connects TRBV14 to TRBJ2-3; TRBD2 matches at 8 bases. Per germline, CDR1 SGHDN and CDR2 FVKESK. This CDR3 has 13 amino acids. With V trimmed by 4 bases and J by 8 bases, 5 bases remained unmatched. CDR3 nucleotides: TGTGCCAGCAGCCGAGCGGGAGTTGGTACGCAGTATTTT. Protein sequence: CASSRAGVGTQYF.

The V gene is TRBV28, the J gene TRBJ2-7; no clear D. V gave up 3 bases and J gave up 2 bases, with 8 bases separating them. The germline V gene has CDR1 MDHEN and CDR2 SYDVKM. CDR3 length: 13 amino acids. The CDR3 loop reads CASSLGTTYEQYF. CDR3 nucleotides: TGTGCCAGCAGTTTGGGCACCACCTACGAGCAGTACTTC.

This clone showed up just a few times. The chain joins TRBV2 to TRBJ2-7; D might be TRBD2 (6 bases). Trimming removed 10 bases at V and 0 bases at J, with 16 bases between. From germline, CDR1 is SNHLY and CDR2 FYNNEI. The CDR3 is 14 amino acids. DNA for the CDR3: TGTGCCATCGAACCCCCGGAGGGCTCCTACGAGCAGTACTTC. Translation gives CAIEPPEGSYEQYF.

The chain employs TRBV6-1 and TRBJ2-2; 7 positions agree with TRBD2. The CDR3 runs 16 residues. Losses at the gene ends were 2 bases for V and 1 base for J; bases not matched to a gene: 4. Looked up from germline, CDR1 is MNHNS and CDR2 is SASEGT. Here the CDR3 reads CASSEWGGGNTGELFF. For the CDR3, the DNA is TGTGCCAGCAGTGAATGGGGGGGTGGGAACACCGGGGAGCTGTTTTTT.

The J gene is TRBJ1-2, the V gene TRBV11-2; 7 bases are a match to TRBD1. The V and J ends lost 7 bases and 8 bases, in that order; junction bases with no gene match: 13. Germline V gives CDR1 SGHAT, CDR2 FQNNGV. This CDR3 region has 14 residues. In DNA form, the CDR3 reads TGTGCCAGCACCTTGACAGGGTTGAGGAAAGGCTACACCTTC. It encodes CASTLTGLRKGYTF.

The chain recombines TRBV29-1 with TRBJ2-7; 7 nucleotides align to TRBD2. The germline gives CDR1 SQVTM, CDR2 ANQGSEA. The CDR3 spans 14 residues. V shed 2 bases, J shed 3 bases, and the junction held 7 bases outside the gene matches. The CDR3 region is CSVETSGALYEQYF. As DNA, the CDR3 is TGCAGCGTTGAAACGAGCGGGGCACTCTACGAGCAGTACTTC.

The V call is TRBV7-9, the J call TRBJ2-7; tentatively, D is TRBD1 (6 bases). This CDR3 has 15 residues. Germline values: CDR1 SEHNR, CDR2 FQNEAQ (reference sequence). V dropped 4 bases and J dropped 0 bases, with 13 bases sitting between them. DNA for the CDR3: TGTGCCAGCAGCTCCCAGAAAGGGGGCTCCTACGAGCAGTACTTC. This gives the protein CASSSQKGGSYEQYF.

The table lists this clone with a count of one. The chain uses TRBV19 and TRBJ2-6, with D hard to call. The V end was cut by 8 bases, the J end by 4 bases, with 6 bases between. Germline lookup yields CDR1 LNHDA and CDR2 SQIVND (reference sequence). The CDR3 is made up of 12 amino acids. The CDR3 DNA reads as TGTGCCAGTTTACAGGGGGCCAACGTCCTGACTTTC. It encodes CASLQGANVLTF.

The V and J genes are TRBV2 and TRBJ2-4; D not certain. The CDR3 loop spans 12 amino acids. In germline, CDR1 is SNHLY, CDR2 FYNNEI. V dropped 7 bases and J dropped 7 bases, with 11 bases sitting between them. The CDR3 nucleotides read TGTGCCAGCACCTCTCTCGAGAACATTCAGTACTTC. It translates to CASTSLENIQYF.

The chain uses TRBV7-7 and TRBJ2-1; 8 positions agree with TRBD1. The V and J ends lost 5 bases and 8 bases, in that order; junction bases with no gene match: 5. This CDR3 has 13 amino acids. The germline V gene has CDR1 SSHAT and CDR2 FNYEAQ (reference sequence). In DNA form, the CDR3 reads TGTGCCAGCAGCCCCGGACAGGGTCATGAGCAGTTCTTC. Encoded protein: CASSPGQGHEQFF. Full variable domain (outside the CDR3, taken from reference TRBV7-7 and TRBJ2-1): GAGVSQSPRYKVTKRGQDVTLRCDPISSHATLYWYQQALGQGPEFLTYFNYEAQPDKSGLPSDRFSAERPEGSISTLTIQRTEQRDSAMYRCASSPGQGHEQFFGPGTRLTVL.

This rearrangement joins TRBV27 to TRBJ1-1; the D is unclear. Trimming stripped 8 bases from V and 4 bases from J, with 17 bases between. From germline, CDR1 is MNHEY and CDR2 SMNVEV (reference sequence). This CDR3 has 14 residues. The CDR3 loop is CASEPGGPGTEAFF. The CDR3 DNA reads TGTGCCAGCGAACCGGGAGGGCCGGGCACTGAAGCTTTCTTT.

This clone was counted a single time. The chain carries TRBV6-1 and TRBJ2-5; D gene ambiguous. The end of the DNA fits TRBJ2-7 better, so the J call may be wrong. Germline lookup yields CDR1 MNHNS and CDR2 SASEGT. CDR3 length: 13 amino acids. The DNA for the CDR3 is TGTGCCAGCAGTGAAGGTTTCGTCTACGAGCAGTACTTC. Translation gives CASSEGFVYEQYF.

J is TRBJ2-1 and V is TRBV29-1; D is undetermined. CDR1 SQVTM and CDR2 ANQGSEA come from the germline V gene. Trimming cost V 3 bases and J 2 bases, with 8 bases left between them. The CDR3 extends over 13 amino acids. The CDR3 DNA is TGCAGCGTTGAGTCACCTACCTACAATGAGCAGTTCTTC. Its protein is CSVESPTYNEQFF.

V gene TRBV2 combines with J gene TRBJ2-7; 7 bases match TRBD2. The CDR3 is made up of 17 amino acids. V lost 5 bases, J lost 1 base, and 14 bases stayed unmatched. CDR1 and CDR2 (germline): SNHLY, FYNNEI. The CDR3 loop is CASSPPSGRGESYEQYF. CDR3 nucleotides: TGTGCCAGCAGTCCCCCTAGTGGGAGGGGTGAATCCTACGAGCAGTACTTC.

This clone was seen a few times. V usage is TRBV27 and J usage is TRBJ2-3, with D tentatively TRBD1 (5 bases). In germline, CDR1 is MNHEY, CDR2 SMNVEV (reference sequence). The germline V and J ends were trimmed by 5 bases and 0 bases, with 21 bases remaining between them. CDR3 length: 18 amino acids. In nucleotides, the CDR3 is TGTGCCAGCAGTCGAAGGGGATATCAGAGAGCTAGCACAGATACGCAGTATTTT. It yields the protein CASSRRGYQRASTDTQYF.

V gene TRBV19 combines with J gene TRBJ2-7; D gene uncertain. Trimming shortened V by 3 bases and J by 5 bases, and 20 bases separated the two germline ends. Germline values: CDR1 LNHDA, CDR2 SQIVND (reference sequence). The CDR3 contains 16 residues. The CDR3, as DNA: TGTGCCAGTAGTATGCGAAGTAGTCTAGATAACGACGAGCAGTACTTC. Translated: CASSMRSSLDNDEQYF.